Following are 10 T cell receptor beta chains from one sample sequenced in a study of cytomegalovirus exposure and HLA in healthy donors. The PCR ran on 60 Vbeta and 13 Jbeta primers. Assay: immunoSEQ multiplex PCR; the TCRdb copy retains only in-frame clones and omits some. The sample contains roughly 150,000 clones, approximately 80% of which appear only once. Sequences were obtained from PBMCs. The receptors derive from a man younger than 40 in good health and CMV-seropositive.

The chain uses TRBV19 and TRBJ1-1; the D gene is possibly TRBD1 (6 bases). The CDR3 has 14 residues. Germline V gives CDR1 LNHDA, CDR2 SQIVND (reference sequence). V was clipped by 4 bases and J by 5 bases, with 14 bases between them. This CDR3 reads CASSRGAGGTEAFF. The CDR3 bases are TGTGCCAGTAGTAGGGGGGCGGGGGGGACTGAAGCTTTCTTT.

As regards this clone: A read error may account for a junction end that differs from germline. The J gene is TRBJ1-4, the V gene TRBV5-1; D might be TRBD1 (6 bases). This CDR3 has 14 amino acids. The germline V gene encodes CDR1 SGHRS and CDR2 YFSETQ. The CDR3, as DNA: TGCGCCAGCAGGTTGGGGGGCGTTTACGAAAAACTGTTTTTT. It specifies CASRLGGVYEKLFF.

The V and J genes are TRBV5-4 and TRBJ2-7; the match to TRBD2 covers 9 bases. The germline CDR1 and CDR2 sequences are SGHNT and YYREEE (reference sequence). The CDR3 is 16 residues long. Trimming took 0 bases from V and 5 from J; bases not matched to a gene: 9. This chain's CDR3 is CASSLAGGRAVDEQYF. CDR3 nucleotide sequence: TGTGCCAGCAGCTTGGCCGGCGGGAGGGCCGTGGACGAGCAGTACTTC.

As concerns this clone: Different DNA sequences within this sample yield the same CDR3. The chain recombines TRBV11-2 with TRBJ1-4, with a tentative D call TRBD1 (5 bases). The germline CDR1 and CDR2 sequences are SGHAT and FQNNGV. This CDR3 has 16 residues. V was pared by 0 bases and J by 5 bases, with 13 bases between. CDR3 DNA sequence: TGTGCCAGCAGCTTAGAGGGGCAGGACGTAAATGAAAAACTGTTTTTT. It specifies CASSLEGQDVNEKLFF.

V and J are TRBV5-5 and TRBJ2-7, with 10 bases matching TRBD1. The germline V gene has CDR1 SGHKS and CDR2 YYEKEE (reference sequence). V was pared by 2 bases and J by 3 bases, with 8 bases of the junction left unmatched. This CDR3 region has 16 residues. DNA of the CDR3: TGTGCCAGCAGCTTATCCGGGACAGGGGCCTTCTACGAGCAGTACTTC. This translates into CASSLSGTGAFYEQYF.

The chain recombines TRBV18 with TRBJ2-7; D might be TRBD2 (5 bases). The CDR3 loop spans 14 amino acids. V was pared by 3 bases and J by 1 base, with 10 bases between. The germline CDR1 and CDR2 sequences are KGHSH and LQKENI. CDR3 sequence (DNA): TGTGCCAGCTCACCTGAGACGGGGTCCTACGAGCAGTACTTC. Amino acids: CASSPETGSYEQYF.

The genes are TRBV27 and TRBJ2-1; possibly TRBD2 for D (6 bases). The germline V gene has CDR1 MNHEY and CDR2 SMNVEV (reference sequence). The CDR3 has 17 amino acids. The V gene lost 5 bases and the J gene lost 5 bases, with 22 bases spanning the gap. CDR3 in DNA: TGTGCCAGCAGTACCACTCCACTAGCTCTTTTAAACAATGAGCAGTTCTTC. Encoded protein: CASSTTPLALLNNEQFF.

A word on this clone: Its ends do not fully match the called genes, so a read error is possible. This chain connects TRBV7-6 to TRBJ2-7; the match to TRBD2 covers 10 bases. CDR1 is SGHVS, CDR2 FNYEAQ, per germline. This CDR3 has 15 amino acids. CDR3 residues: CASSLTSGDPYERYF. The CDR3 coding sequence is TGTGCCAGCAGCCTTACTAGCGGGGATCCCTACGAGCGGTACTTC.

The J gene is TRBJ2-1, the V gene TRBV5-1, with TRBD1 identical over 7 bases. V lost 6 bases to trimming and J lost 3 bases; unmatched junction nucleotides: 6. The germline gives CDR1 SGHRS, CDR2 YFSETQ. This CDR3 has 14 residues. For the CDR3, the DNA is TGCGCCAGCACCCGACAGGGCGACTACAATGAGCAGTTCTTC. It specifies CASTRQGDYNEQFF.

The chain employs TRBV20-1 and TRBJ1-1, with no clear D. Trimming took off 0 bases at V and 8 bases at J, with 7 bases between the two ends. The CDR3 sequence is 11 residues long. Germline assignment: CDR1 DFQATT and CDR2 SNEGSKA (reference sequence). This CDR3 reads CSARDIAEAFF. Written as DNA, the CDR3 is TGCAGTGCTAGAGATATTGCGGAAGCTTTCTTT.